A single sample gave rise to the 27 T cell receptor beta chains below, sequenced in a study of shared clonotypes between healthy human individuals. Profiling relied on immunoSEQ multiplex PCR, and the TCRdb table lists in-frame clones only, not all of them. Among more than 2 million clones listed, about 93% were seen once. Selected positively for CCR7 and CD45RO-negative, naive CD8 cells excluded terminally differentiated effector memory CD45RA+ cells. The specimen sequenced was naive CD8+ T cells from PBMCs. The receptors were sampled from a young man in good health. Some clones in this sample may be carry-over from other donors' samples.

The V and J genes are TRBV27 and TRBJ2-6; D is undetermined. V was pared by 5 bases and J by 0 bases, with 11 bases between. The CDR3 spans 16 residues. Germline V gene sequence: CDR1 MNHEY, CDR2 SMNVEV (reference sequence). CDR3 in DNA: TGTGCCAGCAGTCCACTTCACGACTCTGGGGCCAACGTCCTGACTTTC. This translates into CASSPLHDSGANVLTF. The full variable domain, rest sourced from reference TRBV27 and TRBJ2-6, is EAQVTQNPRYLITVTGKKLTVTCSQNMNHEYMSWYRQDPGLGLRQIYYSMNVEVTDKGDVPEGYKVSRKEKRNFPLILESPSPNQTSLYFCASSPLHDSGANVLTFGAGSRLTVL.

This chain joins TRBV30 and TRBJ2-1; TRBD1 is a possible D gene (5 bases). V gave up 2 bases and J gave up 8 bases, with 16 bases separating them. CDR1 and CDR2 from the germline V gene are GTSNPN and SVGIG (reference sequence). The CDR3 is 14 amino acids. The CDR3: CAWSQGGQGDEQFF. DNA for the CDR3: TGTGCCTGGAGTCAGGGTGGCCAGGGCGATGAGCAGTTCTTC.

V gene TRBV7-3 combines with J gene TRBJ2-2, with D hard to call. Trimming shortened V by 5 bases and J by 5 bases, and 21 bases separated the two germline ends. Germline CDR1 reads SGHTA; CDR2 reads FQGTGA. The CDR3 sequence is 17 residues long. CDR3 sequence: CASSPNPLTPRTGELFF. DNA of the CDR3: TGTGCCAGCAGCCCAAACCCACTGACTCCCAGAACCGGGGAGCTGTTTTTT.

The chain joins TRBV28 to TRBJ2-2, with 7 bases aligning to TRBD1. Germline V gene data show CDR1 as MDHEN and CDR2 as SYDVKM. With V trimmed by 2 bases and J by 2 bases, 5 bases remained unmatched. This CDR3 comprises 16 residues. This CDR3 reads CASSLRQGPNTGELFF. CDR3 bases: TGTGCCAGCAGTTTACGACAGGGACCCAACACCGGGGAGCTGTTTTTT.

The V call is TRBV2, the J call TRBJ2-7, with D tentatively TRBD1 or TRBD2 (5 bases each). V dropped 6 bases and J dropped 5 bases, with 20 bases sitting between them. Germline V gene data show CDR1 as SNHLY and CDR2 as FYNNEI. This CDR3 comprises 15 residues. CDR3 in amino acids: CASSGLLGERNEQYF. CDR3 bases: TGTGCCAGCAGCGGACTCCTGGGGGAACGGAACGAGCAGTACTTC.

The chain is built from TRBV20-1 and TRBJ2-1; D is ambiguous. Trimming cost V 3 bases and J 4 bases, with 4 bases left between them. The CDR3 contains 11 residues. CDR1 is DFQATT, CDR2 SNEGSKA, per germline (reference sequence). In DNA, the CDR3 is TGCAGTGCTAGCGAGTACAATGAGCAGTTCTTC. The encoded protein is CSASEYNEQFF.

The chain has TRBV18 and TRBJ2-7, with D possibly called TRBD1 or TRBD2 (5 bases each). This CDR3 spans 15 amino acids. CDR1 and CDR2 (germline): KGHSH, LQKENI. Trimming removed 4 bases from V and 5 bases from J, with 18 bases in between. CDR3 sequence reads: CASSLPGRNPNEQYF. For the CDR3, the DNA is TGTGCCAGCTCACTGCCGGGACGGAACCCTAACGAGCAGTACTTC.

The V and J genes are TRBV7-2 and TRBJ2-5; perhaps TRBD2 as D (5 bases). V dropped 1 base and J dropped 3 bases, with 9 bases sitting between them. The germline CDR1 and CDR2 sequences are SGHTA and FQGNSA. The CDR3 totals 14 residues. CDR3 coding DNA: TGTGCCAGCAGCTTAGAGCCAGCGGAAGAGACCCAGTACTTC. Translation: CASSLEPAEETQYF.

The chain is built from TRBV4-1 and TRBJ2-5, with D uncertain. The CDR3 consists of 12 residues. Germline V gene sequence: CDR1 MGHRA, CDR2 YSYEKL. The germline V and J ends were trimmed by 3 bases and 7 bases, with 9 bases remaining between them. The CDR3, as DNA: TGCGCCAGCAGCCAGTGGACGGGGACCCAGTACTTC. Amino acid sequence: CASSQWTGTQYF.

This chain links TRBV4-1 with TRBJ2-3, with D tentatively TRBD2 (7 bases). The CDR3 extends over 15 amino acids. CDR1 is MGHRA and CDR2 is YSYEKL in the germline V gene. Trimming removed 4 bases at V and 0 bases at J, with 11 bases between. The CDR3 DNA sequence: TGCGCCAGCAGCCCCCGGGGGGCTAGCACAGATACGCAGTATTTT. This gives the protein CASSPRGASTDTQYF.

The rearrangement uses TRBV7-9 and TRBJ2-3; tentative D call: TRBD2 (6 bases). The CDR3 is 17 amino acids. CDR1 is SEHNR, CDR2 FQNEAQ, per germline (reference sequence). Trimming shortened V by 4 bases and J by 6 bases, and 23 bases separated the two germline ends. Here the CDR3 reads CASSSILASFSLDTQYF. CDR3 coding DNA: TGTGCCAGCAGCTCGATACTAGCCTCCTTTTCTTTGGATACGCAGTATTTT.

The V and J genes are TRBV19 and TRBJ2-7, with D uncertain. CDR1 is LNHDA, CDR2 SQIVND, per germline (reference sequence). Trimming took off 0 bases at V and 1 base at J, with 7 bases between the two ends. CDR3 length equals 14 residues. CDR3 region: CASSIDPSSYEQYF. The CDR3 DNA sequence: TGTGCCAGTAGTATAGATCCGTCTTCCTACGAGCAGTACTTC. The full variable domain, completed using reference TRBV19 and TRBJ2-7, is DGGITQSPKYLFRKEGQNVTLSCEQNLNHDAMYWYRQDPGQGLRLIYYSQIVNDFQKGDIAEGYSVSREKKESFPLTVTSAQKNPTAFYLCASSIDPSSYEQYFGPGTRLTVT.

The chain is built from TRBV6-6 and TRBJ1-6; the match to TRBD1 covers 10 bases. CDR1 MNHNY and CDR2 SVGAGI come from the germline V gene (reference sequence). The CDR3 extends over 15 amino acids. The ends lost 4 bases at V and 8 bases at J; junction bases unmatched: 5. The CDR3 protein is CASSWPGTGDSPLHF. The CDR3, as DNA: TGTGCCAGCAGTTGGCCAGGGACAGGGGATTCACCCCTCCACTTT.

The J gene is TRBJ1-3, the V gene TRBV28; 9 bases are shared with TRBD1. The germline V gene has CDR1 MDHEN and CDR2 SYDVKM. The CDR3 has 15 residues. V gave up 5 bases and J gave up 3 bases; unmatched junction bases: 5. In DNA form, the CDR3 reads TGTGCCAGCAGTCCCGGGACAGGGAATGGAAACACCATATATTTT. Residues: CASSPGTGNGNTIYF.

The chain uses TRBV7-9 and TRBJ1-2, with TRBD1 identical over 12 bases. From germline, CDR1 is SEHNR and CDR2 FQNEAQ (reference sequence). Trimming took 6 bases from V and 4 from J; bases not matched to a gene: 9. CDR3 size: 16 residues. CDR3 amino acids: CASSPGQGAWSYGYTF. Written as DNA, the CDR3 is TGTGCCAGCAGTCCGGGACAGGGGGCTTGGAGCTATGGCTACACCTTC.

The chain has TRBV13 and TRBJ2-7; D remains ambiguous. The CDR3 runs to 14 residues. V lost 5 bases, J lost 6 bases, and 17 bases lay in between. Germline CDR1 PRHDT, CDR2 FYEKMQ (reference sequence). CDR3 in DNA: TGTGCCAGCAGCAACCAGTTGGAAAAAAGCGAGCAGTACTTC. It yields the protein CASSNQLEKSEQYF.

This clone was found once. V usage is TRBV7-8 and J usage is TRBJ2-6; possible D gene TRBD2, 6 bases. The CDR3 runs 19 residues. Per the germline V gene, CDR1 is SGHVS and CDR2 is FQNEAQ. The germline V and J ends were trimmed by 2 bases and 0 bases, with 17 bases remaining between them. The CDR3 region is CASSLFGGEPHSGANVLTF. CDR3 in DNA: TGTGCCAGCAGCTTATTTGGCGGGGAACCTCACTCTGGGGCCAACGTCCTGACTTTC.

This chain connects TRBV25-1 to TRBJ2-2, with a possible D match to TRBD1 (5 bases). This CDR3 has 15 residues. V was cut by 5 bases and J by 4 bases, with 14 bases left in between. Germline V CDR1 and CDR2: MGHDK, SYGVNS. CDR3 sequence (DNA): TGTGCCAGCAGTCTCGGGCAGGGCCGCACCGGGGAGCTGTTTTTT. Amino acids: CASSLGQGRTGELFF.

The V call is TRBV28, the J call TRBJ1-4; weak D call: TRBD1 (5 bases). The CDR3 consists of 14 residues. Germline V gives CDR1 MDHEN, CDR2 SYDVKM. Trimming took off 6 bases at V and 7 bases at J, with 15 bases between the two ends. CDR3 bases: TGTGCCAGCAGCCCCGTAGTGGGGGGTGAAAAACTGTTTTTT. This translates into CASSPVVGGEKLFF.

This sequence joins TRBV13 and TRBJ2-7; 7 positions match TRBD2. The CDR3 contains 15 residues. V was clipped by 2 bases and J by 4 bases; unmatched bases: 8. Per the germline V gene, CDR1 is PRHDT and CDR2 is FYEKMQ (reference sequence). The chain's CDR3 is CASSLSGGKRYEQYF. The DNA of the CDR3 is TGTGCCAGCAGCTTATCGGGGGGTAAGAGGTACGAGCAGTACTTC.

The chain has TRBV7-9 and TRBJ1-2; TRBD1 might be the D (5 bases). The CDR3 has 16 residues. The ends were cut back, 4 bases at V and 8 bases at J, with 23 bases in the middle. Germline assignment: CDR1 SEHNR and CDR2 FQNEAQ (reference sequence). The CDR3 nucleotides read TGTGCCAGCAGCTCCGCAGGCGGGGGATTTATGGAAGGCTACACCTTC. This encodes CASSSAGGGFMEGYTF.

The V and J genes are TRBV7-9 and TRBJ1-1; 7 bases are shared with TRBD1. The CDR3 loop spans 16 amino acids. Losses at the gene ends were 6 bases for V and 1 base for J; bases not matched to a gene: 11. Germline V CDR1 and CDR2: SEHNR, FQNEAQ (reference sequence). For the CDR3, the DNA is TGTGCCAGCAGGAGGGATCGACAGGGAACGAACACTGAAGCTTTCTTT. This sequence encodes CASRRDRQGTNTEAFF.

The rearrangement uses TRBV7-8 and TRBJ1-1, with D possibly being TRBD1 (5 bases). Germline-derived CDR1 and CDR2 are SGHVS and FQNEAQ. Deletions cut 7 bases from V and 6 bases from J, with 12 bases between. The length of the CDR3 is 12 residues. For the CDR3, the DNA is TGTGCCAGCATCCTTGGAGGGGCTGAAGCTTTCTTT. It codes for CASILGGAEAFF.

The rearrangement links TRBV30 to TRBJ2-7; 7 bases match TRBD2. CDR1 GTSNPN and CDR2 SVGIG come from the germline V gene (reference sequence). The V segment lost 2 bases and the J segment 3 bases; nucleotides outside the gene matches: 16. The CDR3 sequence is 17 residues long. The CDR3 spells CAWSTTRGLAENYEQYF. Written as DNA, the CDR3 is TGTGCCTGGAGTACCACGCGCGGGCTAGCGGAAAACTACGAGCAGTACTTC.

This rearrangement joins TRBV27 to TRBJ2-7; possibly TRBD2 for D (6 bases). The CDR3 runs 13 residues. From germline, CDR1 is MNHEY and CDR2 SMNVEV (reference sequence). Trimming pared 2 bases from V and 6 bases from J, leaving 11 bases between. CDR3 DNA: TGTGCCAGCAGTTTAGCGGGGACCGGCGAGCAGTACTTC. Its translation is CASSLAGTGEQYF.

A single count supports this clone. The CDR3 protein is CASSYRQGRDQPQHF. The CDR3 coding sequence is TGTGCCAGCAGTTACCGACAGGGGCGAGACCAGCCCCAGCATTTT. This chain joins TRBV6-6 and TRBJ1-5, with TRBD1 matching over 8 bases. V lost 2 bases to trimming and J lost 7 bases; unmatched junction nucleotides: 7. The CDR3 contains 15 residues. Germline CDR1 and CDR2: MNHNY and SVGAGI (reference sequence).

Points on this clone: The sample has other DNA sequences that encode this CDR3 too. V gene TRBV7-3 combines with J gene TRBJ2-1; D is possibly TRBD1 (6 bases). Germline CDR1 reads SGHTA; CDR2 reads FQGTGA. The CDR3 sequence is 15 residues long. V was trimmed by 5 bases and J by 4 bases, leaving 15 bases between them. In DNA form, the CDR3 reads TGTGCCAGCAGCCCCCGGGACACCCCTTACAATGAGCAGTTCTTC. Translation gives CASSPRDTPYNEQFF. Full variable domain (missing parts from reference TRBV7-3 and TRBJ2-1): GAGVSQTPSNKVTEKGKYVELRCDPISGHTALYWYRQSLGQGPEFLIYFQGTGAADDSGLPNDRFFAVRPEGSVSTLKIQRTERGDSAVYLCASSPRDTPYNEQFFGPGTRLTVL.